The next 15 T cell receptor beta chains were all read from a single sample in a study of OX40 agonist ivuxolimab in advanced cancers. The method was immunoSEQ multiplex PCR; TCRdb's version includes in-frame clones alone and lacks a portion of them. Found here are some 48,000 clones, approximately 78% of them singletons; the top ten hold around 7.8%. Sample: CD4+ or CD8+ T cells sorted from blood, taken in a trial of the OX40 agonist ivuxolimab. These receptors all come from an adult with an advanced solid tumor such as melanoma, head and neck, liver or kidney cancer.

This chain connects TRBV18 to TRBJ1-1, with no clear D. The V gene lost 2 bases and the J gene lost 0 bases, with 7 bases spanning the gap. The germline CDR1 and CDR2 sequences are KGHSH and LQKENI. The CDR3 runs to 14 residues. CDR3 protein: CASSPSVMNTEAFF. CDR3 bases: TGTGCCAGCTCACCATCGGTCATGAACACTGAAGCTTTCTTT.

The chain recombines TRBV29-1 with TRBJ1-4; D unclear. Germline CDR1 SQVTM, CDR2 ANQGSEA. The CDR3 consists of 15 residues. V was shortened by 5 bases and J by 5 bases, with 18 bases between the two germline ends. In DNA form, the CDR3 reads TGCAGCGTTTCTTATACGGGTCCTACGAATGAAAAACTGTTTTTT. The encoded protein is CSVSYTGPTNEKLFF.

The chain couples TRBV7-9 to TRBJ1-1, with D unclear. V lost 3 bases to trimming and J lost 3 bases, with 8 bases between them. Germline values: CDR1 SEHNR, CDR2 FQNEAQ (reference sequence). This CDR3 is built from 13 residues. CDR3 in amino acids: CASSFPRHTEAFF. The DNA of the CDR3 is TGTGCCAGCAGCTTCCCCAGACACACTGAAGCTTTCTTT. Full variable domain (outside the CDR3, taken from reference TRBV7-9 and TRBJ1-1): DTGVSQNPRHKITKRGQNVTFRCDPISEHNRLYWYRQTLGQGPEFLTYFQNEAQLEKSRLLSDRFSAERPKGSFSTLEIQRTEQGDSAMYLCASSFPRHTEAFFGQGTRLTVV.

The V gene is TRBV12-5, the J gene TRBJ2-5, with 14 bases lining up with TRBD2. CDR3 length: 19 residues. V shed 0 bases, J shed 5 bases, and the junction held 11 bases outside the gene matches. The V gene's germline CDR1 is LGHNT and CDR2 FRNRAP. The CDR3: CASGLVRDGTSGSGETQYF. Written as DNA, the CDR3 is TGTGCTAGTGGTTTGGTACGCGATGGGACTAGCGGGAGTGGCGAGACCCAGTACTTC.

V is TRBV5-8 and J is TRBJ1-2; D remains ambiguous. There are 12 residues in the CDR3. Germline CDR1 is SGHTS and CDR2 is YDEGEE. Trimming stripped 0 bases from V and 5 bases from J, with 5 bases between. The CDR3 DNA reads TGTGCCAGCAGCTTGGTAGTGTATGGCTACACCTTC. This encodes CASSLVVYGYTF.

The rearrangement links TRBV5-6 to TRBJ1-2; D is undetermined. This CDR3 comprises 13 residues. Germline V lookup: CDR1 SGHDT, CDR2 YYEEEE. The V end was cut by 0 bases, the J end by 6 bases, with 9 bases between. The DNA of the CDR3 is TGTGCCAGCAGCTTGGGAGGGCTGGATGGCTACACCTTC. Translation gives CASSLGGLDGYTF.

CDR3: CAISEYGQVGNTGELFF. In nucleotides, the CDR3 is TGTGCCATCAGTGAGTATGGACAGGTCGGGAACACCGGGGAGCTGTTTTTT. The chain combines TRBV10-3 with TRBJ2-2; 7 bases are shared with TRBD1. Trimming took 1 base from V and 1 from J; bases not matched to a gene: 6. This CDR3 comprises 17 residues. The V gene's germline CDR1 is ENHRY and CDR2 SYGVKD.

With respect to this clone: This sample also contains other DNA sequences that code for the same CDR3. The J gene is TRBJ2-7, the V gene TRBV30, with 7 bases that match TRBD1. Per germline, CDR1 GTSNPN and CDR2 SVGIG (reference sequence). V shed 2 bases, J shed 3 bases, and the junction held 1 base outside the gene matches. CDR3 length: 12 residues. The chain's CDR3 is CAWSRDSYEQYF. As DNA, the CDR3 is TGTGCCTGGAGTAGGGACAGCTACGAGCAGTACTTC.

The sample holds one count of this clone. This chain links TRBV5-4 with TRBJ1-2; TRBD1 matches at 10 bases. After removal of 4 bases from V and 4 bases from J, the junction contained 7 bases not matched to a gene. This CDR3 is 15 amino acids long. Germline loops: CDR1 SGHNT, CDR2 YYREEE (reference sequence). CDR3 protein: CASSLTGTGVYGYTF. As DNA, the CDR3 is TGTGCCAGCAGCCTAACCGGGACAGGGGTCTATGGCTACACCTTC.

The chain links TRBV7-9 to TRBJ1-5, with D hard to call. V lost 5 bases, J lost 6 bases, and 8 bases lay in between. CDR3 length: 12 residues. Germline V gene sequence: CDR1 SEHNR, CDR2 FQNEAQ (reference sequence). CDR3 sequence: CASSLGTQPQHF. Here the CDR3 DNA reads TGTGCCAGCAGCCTGGGTACTCAGCCCCAGCATTTT. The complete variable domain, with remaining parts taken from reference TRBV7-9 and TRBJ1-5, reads DTGVSQNPRHKITKRGQNVTFRCDPISEHNRLYWYRQTLGQGPEFLTYFQNEAQLEKSRLLSDRFSAERPKGSFSTLEIQRTEQGDSAMYLCASSLGTQPQHFGDGTRLSIL.

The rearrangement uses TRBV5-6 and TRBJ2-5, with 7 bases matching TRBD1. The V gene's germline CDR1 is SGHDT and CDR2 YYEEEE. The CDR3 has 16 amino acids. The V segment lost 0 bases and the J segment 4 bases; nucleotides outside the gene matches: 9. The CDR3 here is CASSLGPDRLLETQYF. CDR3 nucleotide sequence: TGTGCCAGCAGCTTGGGTCCGGACAGGCTATTAGAGACCCAGTACTTC.

In DNA form, the CDR3 reads TGTGCCAGCAGCTTAAATATCGGCTCCTACGAGCAGTACTTC. Translated: CASSLNIGSYEQYF. The rearrangement links TRBV7-2 to TRBJ2-7; the D is unclear. This CDR3 spans 14 amino acids. The V gene lost 2 bases and the J gene lost 0 bases, with 8 bases spanning the gap. Germline CDR1 and CDR2: SGHTA and FQGNSA.

The DNA of the CDR3 is TGTGCCAGCAGCCTCAGAACCTCCATATACAATGAGCAGTTCTTC. Translation gives CASSLRTSIYNEQFF. The chain combines TRBV11-2 with TRBJ2-1, with D hard to call. The V end was cut by 5 bases, the J end by 4 bases, with 15 bases between. Germline CDR1 SGHAT, CDR2 FQNNGV. The CDR3 length is 15 residues. Filled out from reference TRBV11-2 and TRBJ2-1, the complete variable domain reads EAGVAQSPRYKIIEKRQSVAFWCNPISGHATLYWYQQILGQGPKLLIQFQNNGVVDDSQLPKDRFSAERLKGVDSTLKIQPAKLEDSAVYLCASSLRTSIYNEQFFGPGTRLTVL.

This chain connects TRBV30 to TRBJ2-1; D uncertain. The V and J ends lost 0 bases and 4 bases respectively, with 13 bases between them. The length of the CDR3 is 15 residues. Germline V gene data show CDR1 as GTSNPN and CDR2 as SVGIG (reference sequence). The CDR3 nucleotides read TGTGCCTGGAGTGTAGGTTGGGCACCGTACAATGAGCAGTTCTTC. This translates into CAWSVGWAPYNEQFF. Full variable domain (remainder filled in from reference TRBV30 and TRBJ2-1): SQTIHQWPATLVQPVGSPLSLECTVEGTSNPNLYWYRQAAGRGLQLLFYSVGIGQISSEVPQNLSASRPQDRQFILSSKKLLLSDSGFYLCAWSVGWAPYNEQFFGPGTRLTVL.

In DNA form, the CDR3 reads TGTGCCAGCAGCTTGGTGAGGGGTGGCTACACCTTC. Protein product: CASSLVRGGYTF. This chain connects TRBV5-4 to TRBJ1-2; tentative D call: TRBD1 (5 bases). CDR1 is SGHNT and CDR2 is YYREEE in the germline V gene (reference sequence). CDR3 size: 12 residues. The germline V and J ends were trimmed by 0 bases and 7 bases, with 7 bases remaining between them.